This T cell receptor beta chain was sequenced for a study of blood T cell repertoires in COVID-19. Study-wide background: Sites in the United States, Italy and Spain provided acute and convalescent COVID-19 samples. T cells, B-cell-depleted T cells, or PBMCs supplied cDNA or gDNA.

The authors' processing: Reference gene primer amplification gave estimated nucleated cell counts. Assay: immunoSEQ multiplex PCR; the TCRdb copy retains only in-frame clones and omits some. D and trimming come from the DNA, and the V and J calls and clone size come from that table. This sample carries a few hundred thousand clones, roughly nine tenths of them seen once, and the ten largest clones take 6.2%. The V end lost 2 bases, the J end lost 12 bases, and 14 bases lay between the germline ends. The CDR3 contains 11 residues. CDR1 and CDR2 (germline): DFQATT, SNEGSKA (reference sequence). The TCR comes from a man in his 60s with acute or convalescent COVID-19. This sequence joins TRBV20-1 and TRBJ2-7, with D possibly TRBD1 on 6 matching bases. Sequences were obtained from peripheral blood. The CDR3 region is CSARLGQPLYF. CDR3 nucleotides: TGCAGTGCTAGATTAGGACAGCCCTTGTACTTC.